A single sample is the source of the 10 T cell receptor beta chains below, sequenced in a study of ipilimumab plus nivolumab after autologous stem cell transplantation. The data were produced by immunoSEQ multiplex PCR, yet TCRdb's version contains in-frame clones alone and is incomplete. The sample includes about 15,000 clones, over 60% of them seen just once. The sequencing here drew on PBMCs, taken in a trial of ipilimumab plus nivolumab as post-transplant consolidation. The receptors stem from a male donor with diffuse large B-cell lymphoma.

This clone was found once. The chain recombines TRBV10-3 with TRBJ1-5; 7 bases fit TRBD1. V was clipped by 5 bases and J by 5 bases; unmatched bases: 6. The germline V gene encodes CDR1 ENHRY and CDR2 SYGVKD. The CDR3 runs to 14 residues. CDR3 amino acids: CAISRTGGYQPQHF. The CDR3 nucleotides read TGTGCCATCAGTCGGACAGGAGGTTATCAGCCCCAGCATTTT.

V gene TRBV5-1 combines with J gene TRBJ2-1; D gene uncertain. Trimming removed 0 bases from V and 4 bases from J, with 5 bases in between. This CDR3 is 13 amino acids long. From germline, CDR1 is SGHRS and CDR2 YFSETQ. The CDR3 DNA sequence: TGCGCCAGCAGCTTGGAGCCTTACAATGAGCAGTTCTTC. Translation: CASSLEPYNEQFF. Variable domain in full (rest from reference TRBV5-1 and TRBJ2-1): KAGVTQTPRYLIKTRGQQVTLSCSPISGHRSVSWYQQTPGQGLQFLFEYFSETQRNKGNFPGRFSGRQFSNSRSEMNVSTLELGDSALYLCASSLEPYNEQFFGPGTRLTVL.

This clone was seen a few times. This chain connects TRBV10-3 to TRBJ2-3, with D possibly TRBD2 on 6 matching bases. V gave up 10 bases and J gave up 6 bases, with 20 bases separating them. The CDR3 is 14 amino acids. In germline, CDR1 is ENHRY, CDR2 SYGVKD. CDR3 DNA: TGTGCCACCACCCGGGACTCCGGTGGGGATACGCAGTATTTT. Its translation: CATTRDSGGDTQYF.

The chain links TRBV4-1 to TRBJ2-5, with 9 bases aligning to TRBD2. Losses at the gene ends were 0 bases for V and 5 bases for J; bases not matched to a gene: 13. Germline CDR1 reads MGHRA; CDR2 reads YSYEKL. CDR3 length equals 18 residues. CDR3: CASSQDTQAGGSGETQYF. DNA for the CDR3: TGCGCCAGCAGCCAAGACACCCAAGCGGGGGGTTCGGGGGAGACCCAGTACTTC.

The CDR3 loop reads CASSSRGTSGGSSYNEQFF. For the CDR3, the DNA is TGTGCCAGCAGCTCCCGGGGGACTAGCGGGGGGAGTTCCTACAATGAGCAGTTCTTC. The chain joins TRBV7-3 to TRBJ2-1; 15 bases are shared with TRBD2. CDR1 SGHTA and CDR2 FQGTGA come from the germline V gene. The CDR3 sequence is 19 residues long. Trimming cost V 4 bases and J 1 base; bases outside gene matches: 8.

The table lists this clone with a count of one. V is TRBV6-1 and J is TRBJ2-2; D uncertain. The CDR3 has 13 amino acids. Trimming pared 7 bases from V and 3 bases from J, leaving 9 bases between. Germline CDR1 and CDR2: MNHNS and SASEGT. The CDR3 region has the DNA TGTGCCAGCAACAGAAAGGACACCGGGGAGCTGTTTTTT. It codes for CASNRKDTGELFF.

This clone was detected a few times. The CDR3 DNA reads TGTGCCAGCAAATGGGGGGGGATACTCTTCGAGCAGTACTTC. Protein sequence: CASKWGGILFEQYF. The chain is built from TRBV6-1 and TRBJ2-7; 7 bases align to TRBD2. There are 14 residues in the CDR3. J lost 6 bases, V lost 7 bases, and 12 bases had no gene match. Germline CDR1 and CDR2: MNHNS and SASEGT.

Worth noting for this clone: A far larger clone is a single base away, which makes a read error likely. The chain carries TRBV5-1 and TRBJ2-1, with 9 bases aligning to TRBD2. The V gene end was trimmed by 3 bases and the J gene end by 4 bases; junction bases not matched to a gene: 11. Germline-derived CDR1 and CDR2 are SGHRS and YFSETQ. The CDR3 has 17 residues. The CDR3 DNA sequence: TGCGCCAGCAGCTACCAGACTAGCGGAACGTGGTACAATGAGCAGTTCTTC. Amino acids: CASSYQTSGTWYNEQFF.

The chain has TRBV2 and TRBJ1-2, with 9 bases lining up with TRBD1. The V segment lost 7 bases and the J segment 4 bases; nucleotides outside the gene matches: 13. Germline loops: CDR1 SNHLY, CDR2 FYNNEI. This CDR3 is 16 amino acids long. The CDR3 region has the DNA TGTGCCAGCACCCCCTGGGGACAGGGCCTTGGCTATGGCTACACCTTC. Amino acids: CASTPWGQGLGYGYTF.

The chain has TRBV7-6 and TRBJ1-1; D is unresolved. V was pared by 5 bases and J by 0 bases, with 10 bases between. The CDR3 consists of 14 residues. Germline loops: CDR1 SGHVS, CDR2 FNYEAQ. CDR3 amino acids: CASSPYQLNTEAFF. Here the CDR3 DNA reads TGTGCCAGCAGCCCCTACCAGTTGAACACTGAAGCTTTCTTT.